This T cell receptor (beta chain) came from a study of cytomegalovirus exposure and HLA in healthy donors. Both 60 Vbeta primers and 13 Jbeta primers went into the PCR. The table came from immunoSEQ multiplex PCR; TCRdb's copy has only in-frame clones and leaves some out. This sample yields around 150,000 clones, of which 75% to 85% are seen a single time; around 6.3% belongs to the top ten. From germline, CDR1 is MDHEN and CDR2 SYDVKM. V shed 5 bases and J 2 bases; nucleotides not matched to a gene: 3. The CDR3 is made up of 15 amino acids. This cohort consisted of healthy bone marrow donors. The receptor was isolated from a man aged 50-60 years in good health and CMV-seropositive. The sequenced sample consisted of PBMCs. The chain carries TRBV28 and TRBJ1-5, with 10 bases lining up with TRBD1. The CDR3 is CASSDRGQGNQPQHF. For the CDR3, the DNA is TGTGCCAGCAGTGACAGGGGGCAGGGCAATCAGCCCCAGCATTTT.